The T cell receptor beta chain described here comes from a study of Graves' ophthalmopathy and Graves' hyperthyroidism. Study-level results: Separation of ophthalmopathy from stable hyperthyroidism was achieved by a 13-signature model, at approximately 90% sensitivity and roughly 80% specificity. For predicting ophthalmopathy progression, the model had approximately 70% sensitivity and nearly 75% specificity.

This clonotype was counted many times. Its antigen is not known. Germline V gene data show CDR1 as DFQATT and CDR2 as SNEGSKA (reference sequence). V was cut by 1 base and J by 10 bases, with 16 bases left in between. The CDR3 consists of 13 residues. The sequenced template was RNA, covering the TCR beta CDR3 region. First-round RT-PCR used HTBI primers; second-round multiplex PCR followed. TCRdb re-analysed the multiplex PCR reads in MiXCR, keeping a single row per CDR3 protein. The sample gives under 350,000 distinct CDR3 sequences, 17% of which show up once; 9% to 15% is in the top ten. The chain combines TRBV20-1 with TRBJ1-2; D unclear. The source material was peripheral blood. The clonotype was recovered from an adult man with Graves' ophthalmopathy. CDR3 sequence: CSARVMAGGDYTF. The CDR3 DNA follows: TGCAGTGCTAGAGTAATGGCAGGAGGCGACTACACCTTC.